The 17 T cell receptor beta chains listed next were all sequenced from one sample in a study of early T cells in non-severe SARS-CoV-2 infection. MiXCR was run by TCRdb on the 5' RACE reads, yielding one entry per CDR3 protein. This table has tens of thousands of distinct CDR3 sequences, roughly 5.9% appearing once. The source material was whole blood. All receptors derive from an adult who was a healthcare worker with PCR-confirmed SARS-CoV-2 infection or an uninfected control (not recorded which).

Only a few counts were recorded for this clonotype. The V gene is TRBV11-2, the J gene TRBJ2-7, with 9 positions matching TRBD2. V was clipped by 2 bases and J by 1 base; unmatched bases: 3. Germline V gene sequence: CDR1 SGHAT, CDR2 FQNNGV. This CDR3 has 15 residues. This CDR3 is CASSLSSGGSYEQYF. In nucleotides, the CDR3 is TGTGCCAGCAGCTTATCCAGCGGGGGGTCCTACGAGCAGTACTTC.

This chain joins TRBV15 and TRBJ2-5; possible D gene TRBD2, 5 bases. The CDR3 covers 16 residues. Germline V lookup: CDR1 LNHNV, CDR2 YYDKDF (reference sequence). V lost 2 bases, J lost 4 bases, and 17 bases lay in between. The CDR3 coding sequence is TGTGCCACCAGCAGACTGAGGGCTGGGGAGAGAGAGACCCAGTACTTC. Translated: CATSRLRAGERETQYF.

In its sample, this clonotype was seen many times. The V call is TRBV27, the J call TRBJ1-2; tentative D call: TRBD1 (6 bases). Germline-derived CDR1 and CDR2 are MNHEY and SMNVEV (reference sequence). Trimming pared 4 bases from V and 8 bases from J, leaving 14 bases between. The length of the CDR3 is 13 residues. The CDR3 spells CASSSGQSRGYTF. The CDR3 DNA reads as TGTGCCAGCAGTTCCGGACAGTCAAGAGGCTACACCTTC.

The rearrangement joins TRBV6-1 to TRBJ1-6, with 9 bases that match TRBD1. Germline V gene lookup returns CDR1 MNHNS and CDR2 SASEGT. The V segment lost 5 bases and the J segment 10 bases; nucleotides outside the gene matches: 18. The CDR3 consists of 18 residues. CDR3 DNA sequence: TGTGCCAGCAGTCCGCCCCGAAGGCCGGGACAGGGCGGCTCACCCCTCCACTTT. It encodes CASSPPRRPGQGGSPLHF.

This chain connects TRBV19 to TRBJ2-3; D not certain. Germline V CDR1 and CDR2: LNHDA, SQIVND (reference sequence). V lost 7 bases and J lost 0, with 11 bases in between. The CDR3 runs to 14 residues. CDR3 in amino acids: CASIDTSSTDTQYF. The CDR3 DNA is TGTGCCAGTATTGACACTTCTAGCACAGATACGCAGTATTTT.

Many counts were recorded for this clonotype. The V gene is TRBV6-2 or TRBV6-3, the J gene TRBJ2-7, with TRBD2 matching over 9 bases. This CDR3 is built from 14 residues. After removal of 4 bases from V and 6 bases from J, the junction contained 7 bases not matched to a gene. Germline lookup yields CDR1 MNHEY and CDR2 SVGEGT. Here the CDR3 DNA reads TGTGCCAGCAGTTTAGCGGGGGTTTCGGGCGAGCAGTACTTC. It yields the protein CASSLAGVSGEQYF.

This clonotype was observed many times. This chain links TRBV3-1 with TRBJ1-5; D unclear. The CDR3 is 15 residues long. CDR1 and CDR2 from the germline V gene are LGHDT and YNNKEL (reference sequence). V was pared by 1 base and J by 0 bases, with 7 bases between. This chain's CDR3 is CASSQGPTSNQPQHF. In nucleotides, the CDR3 is TGTGCCAGCAGCCAAGGACCCACTAGCAATCAGCCCCAGCATTTT. Filled out from reference TRBV3-1 and TRBJ1-5, the complete variable domain reads DTAVSQTPKYLVTQMGNDKSIKCEQNLGHDTMYWYKQDSKKFLKIMFSYNNKELIINETVPNRFSPKSPDKAHLNLHINSLELGDSAVYFCASSQGPTSNQPQHFGDGTRLSIL.

V gene TRBV6-6 combines with J gene TRBJ1-1; D ambiguous. Germline CDR1 is MNHNY and CDR2 is SVGAGI (reference sequence). V lost 5 bases, J lost 1 base, and 8 bases lay in between. The CDR3 has 13 amino acids. Here the CDR3 reads CASSRHENTEAFF. The DNA of the CDR3 is TGTGCCAGCAGTAGACATGAGAACACTGAAGCTTTCTTT.

This clonotype was picked up many times. V usage is TRBV10-3 and J usage is TRBJ2-3; TRBD1 might be the D (5 bases). The CDR3 has 13 amino acids. V dropped 6 bases and J dropped 6 bases, with 13 bases sitting between them. From germline, CDR1 is ENHRY and CDR2 SYGVKD. The CDR3 region is CAIRGQVGDTQYF. CDR3 sequence (DNA): TGTGCCATCAGGGGGCAGGTAGGCGATACGCAGTATTTT.

There are a few counts of this clonotype. The junction departs from the called germline gene at one end, perhaps through a read error. The V call is TRBV7-8, the J call TRBJ2-7; D may be TRBD1 (5 bases). The germline gives CDR1 SGHVS, CDR2 FQNEAQ. The CDR3 is 15 amino acids. CDR3 sequence (DNA): TGTGTCAGCAGCTTAGCACAGGAGAAAAACTACGAGCAGTACTTC. It encodes CVSSLAQEKNYEQYF.

This chain uses TRBV6-5 with TRBJ2-7; D may be TRBD2 (6 bases). Germline values: CDR1 MNHEY, CDR2 SVGAGI. This CDR3 has 17 residues. Trimming removed 0 bases from V and 2 bases from J, with 17 bases in between. CDR3 sequence (DNA): TGTGCCAGCAGTTACTCGAGGGCGGCGGGGCAGGCCTACGAGCAGTACTTC. This gives the protein CASSYSRAAGQAYEQYF.

This clonotype was counted many times. This chain connects TRBV3-1 to TRBJ1-1; no firm D call. The length of the CDR3 is 12 residues. CDR1 and CDR2 (germline): LGHDT, YNNKEL (reference sequence). V lost 0 bases and J 4 bases, leaving 3 bases between the germline ends. This chain's CDR3 is CASSQEGTEAFF. CDR3 coding DNA: TGTGCCAGCAGCCAAGAGGGCACTGAAGCTTTCTTT.

This clonotype occurred many times. The chain recombines TRBV12-5 with TRBJ2-5; D uncertain. Looked up from germline, CDR1 is LGHNT and CDR2 is FRNRAP. This CDR3 contains 16 residues. Trimming pared 4 bases from V and 5 bases from J, leaving 20 bases between. CDR3 amino acids: CASGSPDGTLSETQYF. CDR3 nucleotides: TGTGCTAGTGGTTCCCCGGACGGAACCCTATCGGAGACCCAGTACTTC.

In this sample, this clonotype turned up a few times. The V and J genes are TRBV3-1 and TRBJ2-5; 9 nucleotides line up with TRBD1. The CDR3 length is 16 residues. Germline CDR1 reads LGHDT; CDR2 reads YNNKEL (reference sequence). V was pared by 4 bases and J by 7 bases, with 13 bases of the junction left unmatched. CDR3 DNA: TGTGCCAGCAGCCCCCAGGGATGGACAGGGGTCGGGACCCAGTACTTC. Its translation is CASSPQGWTGVGTQYF.

The chain links TRBV18 to TRBJ2-4; 8 bases agree with TRBD1. CDR3 length: 16 amino acids. V dropped 3 bases and J dropped 1; count of bases not matched to a gene: 5. The germline CDR1 and CDR2 sequences are KGHSH and LQKENI. The CDR3 region has the DNA TGTGCCAGCTCACCGACATCAGGGGGCGCCAAAAACATTCAGTACTTC. This gives the protein CASSPTSGGAKNIQYF.

This clonotype was seen many times. The V gene is TRBV7-2, the J gene TRBJ1-2, with a tentative D call TRBD1 (5 bases). Germline-derived CDR1 and CDR2 are SGHTA and FQGNSA. The CDR3 covers 14 residues. Trimming stripped 2 bases from V and 7 bases from J, with 14 bases between. The CDR3 bases are TGTGCCAGCAGCTTAACCCGGGACTTCCGTGGCTACACCTTC. Its protein product is CASSLTRDFRGYTF.

This clonotype was recorded many times. The gene calls are TRBV4-3 and TRBJ1-6; 11 positions match TRBD1. This CDR3 is 16 amino acids long. Trimming at V came to 4 bases and at J to 9 bases, leaving 8 bases not matched to a gene. Germline values: CDR1 LGHNA, CDR2 YSLEER. The CDR3 nucleotides read TGCGCCAGCAGCCCTGACCCCGGGACAGGGGGTTCACCCCTCCACTTT. Its translation: CASSPDPGTGGSPLHF.